The 27 T cell receptor beta chains below come from one sample, sequenced in a study of breast tumors, draining lymph nodes, adjacent tissues. The lymph nodes were axillary draining lymph nodes from breast cancer patients. TCRdb ran MiXCR on the multiplex PCR reads and lists one entry per CDR3 protein. The sample includes fewer than 140,000 distinct CDR3 sequences, around 30% of them seen just once. Material: axillary lymph node tissue. Receptor source: a female donor with breast cancer. Some clones in this sample may be carry-over from other donors' samples.

Many counts were recorded for this clonotype. In nucleotides, the CDR3 is TGTGCCACCCGCTGGGTTCCTAATGAAAAACTGTTTTTT. This gives the protein CATRWVPNEKLFF. This chain joins TRBV12-3 or TRBV12-4 and TRBJ1-4; unclear D gene. V shed 10 bases and J shed 3 bases, with 12 bases lying between them. CDR3 length: 13 residues.

This clonotype was counted at least ten times. V usage is TRBV5-4 and J usage is TRBJ2-3; D is possibly TRBD2 (6 bases). This CDR3 is built from 14 residues. Germline CDR1 reads SGHNT; CDR2 reads YYREEE (reference sequence). The ends were cut back, 4 bases at V and 4 bases at J, with 13 bases in the middle. In nucleotides, the CDR3 is TGTGCCAGCAGCGACGCCGGAGGGGCAGATACGCAGTATTTT. Translated, it gives CASSDAGGADTQYF. Supplemented by reference TRBV5-4 and TRBJ2-3, the full variable domain reads ETGVTQSPTHLIKTRGQQVTLRCSSQSGHNTVSWYQQALGQGPQFIFQYYREEENGRGNFPPRFSGLQFPNYSSELNVNALELDDSALYLCASSDAGGADTQYFGPGTRLTVL.

The CDR3 coding sequence is TGCAGTACACCACAGGGAGCTGAGCAGTTCTTC. Translation: CSTPQGAEQFF. V and J are TRBV20-1 and TRBJ2-1; possible D gene TRBD1, 6 bases. Germline V gene lookup returns CDR1 DFQATT and CDR2 SNEGSKA (reference sequence). Trimming cost V 8 bases and J 9 bases, with 14 bases left between them. The CDR3 totals 11 residues.

This clonotype was counted at least ten times. This chain links TRBV2 with TRBJ2-1; TRBD2 matches 10 bases. Germline lookup yields CDR1 SNHLY and CDR2 FYNNEI. The V segment lost 2 bases and the J segment 2 bases; nucleotides outside the gene matches: 3. The CDR3 sequence is 16 residues long. The CDR3 is CASSETSGVPYNEQFF. In DNA form, the CDR3 reads TGTGCCAGCAGTGAAACTAGCGGGGTCCCCTACAATGAGCAGTTCTTC.

This clonotype was seen repeatedly, ten times or more. V gene TRBV11-2 combines with J gene TRBJ2-1; 12 bases are shared with TRBD2. Looked up from germline, CDR1 is SGHAT and CDR2 is FQNNGV. This CDR3 has 17 residues. Trimming at V came to 5 bases and at J to 4 bases, leaving 9 bases not matched to a gene. The DNA for the CDR3 is TGTGCCAGCAGCATCGGAGAGACTAGCGGGAGATACAATGAGCAGTTCTTC. Translation: CASSIGETSGRYNEQFF.

This clonotype showed up many times. The V and J genes are TRBV12-5 and TRBJ2-3; no clear D gene. The germline CDR1 and CDR2 sequences are LGHNT and FRNRAP. The CDR3 covers 16 residues. The V gene lost 0 bases and the J gene lost 2 bases, with 12 bases spanning the gap. CDR3 bases: TGTGCTAGTGGTTTGGTAACGGGTCCAGACACAGATACGCAGTATTTT. Amino acids: CASGLVTGPDTDTQYF.

Concerning this clonotype: An end of the junction does not agree with germline; a read error may underlie this. The J gene is TRBJ1-6, the V gene TRBV19, with D possibly TRBD1 on 6 matching bases. CDR3 size: 14 residues. Germline CDR1 is LNHDA and CDR2 is SQIVND (reference sequence). This CDR3 reads CPSSMGANNSPLHF. For the CDR3, the DNA is TGTCCCAGTAGTATGGGGGCTAATAATTCACCCCTCCACTTT.

This clonotype has a count of ten or more. The J gene is TRBJ1-5, the V gene TRBV6-6; 7 bases fit TRBD1. Germline values: CDR1 MNHNY, CDR2 SVGAGI (reference sequence). The V gene end was trimmed by 2 bases and the J gene end by 6 bases; junction bases not matched to a gene: 7. The CDR3 is 15 residues long. The CDR3 reads CASSYPGTDSQPQHF. For the CDR3, the DNA is TGTGCCAGCAGTTACCCCGGGACAGATAGTCAGCCCCAGCATTTT.

This clonotype occurred many times. J is TRBJ2-5 and V is TRBV9; perhaps TRBD2 as D (5 bases). This CDR3 is 15 amino acids long. Germline values: CDR1 SGDLS, CDR2 YYNGEE. Trimming pared 2 bases from V and 0 bases from J, leaving 11 bases between. The CDR3 sequence is CASSVGGAHQETQYF. The CDR3 DNA follows: TGTGCCAGCAGCGTCGGAGGTGCTCACCAAGAGACCCAGTACTTC.

Regarding this clonotype: This clone may be a read error of a much larger clone one base away. This sequence joins TRBV7-6 and TRBJ1-1; 11 positions agree with TRBD1. Germline V gives CDR1 SGHVS, CDR2 FNYEAQ. There are 15 residues in the CDR3. Unmatched junction bases numbered 10, after V lost 8 bases and J lost 5 bases. DNA of the CDR3: TGTGCCAGCCGCACCGGACAGGGGGCGCGAACTGAAGCTTTCTTT. This codes for CASRTGQGARTEAFF.

This clonotype was counted ten times or more. V usage is TRBV5-1 and J usage is TRBJ2-5; D possibly matches TRBD1 or TRBD2 (5 bases each). CDR3 length: 14 residues. Trimming shortened V by 0 bases and J by 8 bases, and 14 bases separated the two germline ends. The germline CDR1 and CDR2 sequences are SGHRS and YFSETQ. CDR3 region: CASSLVGERDTQYF. Written as DNA, the CDR3 is TGCGCCAGCAGCTTGGTGGGGGAGAGGGACACCCAGTACTTC.

This clonotype has a count of ten or more. The V call is TRBV20-1, the J call TRBJ2-7; D might be TRBD2 (7 bases). The germline CDR1 and CDR2 sequences are DFQATT and SNEGSKA (reference sequence). V was shortened by 4 bases and J by 7 bases, with 17 bases between the two germline ends. The CDR3 spans 13 residues. The CDR3 here is CSATRGAGSEQYF. The CDR3 coding sequence is TGCAGTGCTACCCGGGGGGCGGGAAGTGAGCAGTACTTC.

This chain connects TRBV12-3 or TRBV12-4 to TRBJ2-3, with 13 bases lining up with TRBD2. The CDR3 loop spans 14 amino acids. Trimming cost V 6 bases and J 14 bases; bases outside gene matches: 11. In nucleotides, the CDR3 is TGTGCCAGCAGCCGGGGGACTAGCGGGAAGCGGGCGTATTTT. This sequence encodes CASSRGTSGKRAYF.

In this sample, this clonotype turned up a few times. A clone one base away is much larger, so this may be a read error. The chain joins TRBV18 to TRBJ1-5; D remains ambiguous. CDR1 is KGHSH, CDR2 LQKENI, per germline. There are 12 residues in the CDR3. V was shortened by 1 base and J by 7 bases, with 5 bases between the two germline ends. The CDR3: CASSPQRQPQHF. CDR3 sequence (DNA): TGTGCCAGCTCACCACAACGACAGCCCCAGCATTTT. The full variable domain, its missing parts supplied by reference TRBV18 and TRBJ1-5, is NAGVMQNPRHLVRRRGQEARLRCSPMKGHSHVYWYRQLPEEGLKFMVYLQKENIIDESGMPKERFSAEFPKEGPSILRIQQVVRGDSAAYFCASSPQRQPQHFGDGTRLSIL.

This chain links TRBV20-1 with TRBJ1-3, with D possibly matching TRBD1 (5 bases). V shed 1 base and J shed 0 bases, with 7 bases lying between them. This CDR3 is built from 14 residues. Germline assignment: CDR1 DFQATT and CDR2 SNEGSKA (reference sequence). Here the CDR3 reads CSARGDPSGNTIYF. The CDR3 DNA follows: TGCAGTGCTAGAGGGGACCCCTCTGGAAACACCATATATTTT.

This clonotype was seen repeatedly, ten times or more. This rearrangement joins TRBV7-9 to TRBJ1-1; D perhaps matches TRBD1 (6 bases). The ends were cut back, 2 bases at V and 5 bases at J, with 12 bases in the middle. The germline V gene encodes CDR1 SEHNR and CDR2 FQNEAQ (reference sequence). The CDR3 loop spans 14 amino acids. CDR3 sequence reads: CASSLYVGQTEAFF. The DNA of the CDR3 is TGTGCCAGCAGCTTATATGTCGGACAGACTGAAGCTTTCTTT.

This clonotype was seen at least ten times. This chain links TRBV5-1 with TRBJ1-2, with a possible D match to TRBD1 (5 bases). The V gene lost 0 bases and the J gene lost 4 bases, with 7 bases spanning the gap. CDR3 size: 13 residues. Germline V gives CDR1 SGHRS, CDR2 YFSETQ. For the CDR3, the DNA is TGCGCCAGCAGCTTGGATGGGGGCTATGGCTACACCTTC. It is translated as CASSLDGGYGYTF.

This clonotype was observed at least ten times. The chain joins TRBV7-9 to TRBJ2-3; D gene unclear. Trimming stripped 4 bases from V and 2 bases from J, with 4 bases between. CDR3 length: 12 residues. Germline V CDR1 and CDR2: SEHNR, FQNEAQ (reference sequence). The CDR3 is CASSYSTDTQYF. DNA for the CDR3: TGTGCCAGCAGCTATTCCACAGATACGCAGTATTTT.

In the case of this clonotype: A read error is possible here, since a much larger clone lies one base away. The gene calls are TRBV6-1 and TRBJ2-2; the D gene is possibly TRBD2 (6 bases). CDR1 is MNHNS, CDR2 SASEGT, per germline. This CDR3 contains 13 residues. CDR3 loop: CASIRTASGELLF. CDR3 in DNA: TGTGCCAGCATCAGGACCGCTTCGGGGGAGCTGCTTTTT.

Ten or more counts support this clonotype. This sequence joins TRBV20-1 and TRBJ2-1; D may be TRBD1 or TRBD2 (5 bases each). V lost 3 bases and J lost 0, with 9 bases in between. Germline loops: CDR1 DFQATT, CDR2 SNEGSKA (reference sequence). The CDR3 extends over 14 amino acids. CDR3 protein: CSASRGLSYNEQFF. CDR3 in DNA: TGCAGTGCTAGTCGGGGCCTCTCCTACAATGAGCAGTTCTTC.

This clonotype was found many times. This chain links TRBV6-5 with TRBJ2-3; D is undetermined. V was clipped by 0 bases and J by 5 bases, with 0 bases between them. Germline CDR1 is MNHEY and CDR2 is SVGAGI. This CDR3 is built from 11 residues. CDR3 DNA: TGTGCCAGCAGTTACTCAGATACGCAGTATTTT. Residues: CASSYSDTQYF.

This clonotype was recorded a few times. A single base separates this from a much larger clone, so it may be a read error. This chain uses TRBV6-2 or TRBV6-3 with TRBJ2-7; no reliable D call. The CDR3 is made up of 14 amino acids. Germline CDR1 is MNHEY and CDR2 is SVGEGT. DNA of the CDR3: TGTGCCAACAGTCGTCAAGCCGGCTCCTACGAGCAGTACTTC. Its translation is CANSRQAGSYEQYF.

The J gene is TRBJ2-3, the V gene TRBV2; 7 bases align to TRBD2. The CDR3 totals 14 residues. In germline, CDR1 is SNHLY, CDR2 FYNNEI. Trimming removed 6 bases from V and 5 bases from J; junction bases left unmatched: 8. The CDR3 DNA reads as TGTGCCAGCAGCCGGAGGGGAGGGGTAGATACGCAGTATTTT. Protein sequence: CASSRRGGVDTQYF.

This clonotype appeared many times. The chain links TRBV15 to TRBJ2-7; the D is unclear. This CDR3 has 14 amino acids. Deletions cut 5 bases from V and 5 bases from J, with 16 bases between. Germline V gene lookup returns CDR1 LNHNV and CDR2 YYDKDF (reference sequence). In DNA form, the CDR3 reads TGTGCCACCAGCGATCTCCCGGAATCCCACGAGCAGTACTTC. Protein product: CATSDLPESHEQYF. Supplemented by reference TRBV15 and TRBJ2-7, the full variable domain reads DAMVIQNPRYQVTQFGKPVTLSCSQTLNHNVMYWYQQKSSQAPKLLFHYYDKDFNNEADTPDNFQSRRPNTSFCFLDIRSPGLGDTAMYLCATSDLPESHEQYFGPGTRLTVT.

The rearrangement joins TRBV7-2 to TRBJ2-4; 9 nucleotides match TRBD1. Germline trimming cut 7 bases from V and 0 bases from J; bases unmatched to any gene: 4. Germline V gene data show CDR1 as SGHTA and CDR2 as FQGNSA. The CDR3 loop spans 15 amino acids. Written as DNA, the CDR3 is TGTGCCAGCAAGACAGGGGGTCTAGCCAAAAACATTCAGTACTTC. Amino acid sequence: CASKTGGLAKNIQYF.

The chain joins TRBV10-3 to TRBJ2-6; 14 bases fit TRBD2. Germline V CDR1 and CDR2: ENHRY, SYGVKD. This CDR3 contains 20 residues. V shed 3 bases, J shed 0 bases, and the junction held 7 bases outside the gene matches. DNA of the CDR3: TGTGCCATCAGTGACCCAGGACTAGCGGGAGGCAACTCTGGGGCCAACGTCCTGACTTTC. It specifies CAISDPGLAGGNSGANVLTF.

This chain uses TRBV9 with TRBJ2-2; tentative D call: TRBD2 (6 bases). This CDR3 comprises 15 residues. V was shortened by 0 bases and J by 7 bases, with 13 bases between the two germline ends. Germline V gives CDR1 SGDLS, CDR2 YYNGEE. This CDR3 reads CASSVDPGGYGELFF. As DNA, the CDR3 is TGTGCCAGCAGCGTAGATCCAGGAGGGTACGGGGAGCTGTTTTTT.